In this sample, the clone carrying this T cell receptor beta chain turned up once. Per the study methods: Estimates of nucleated cell counts were drawn from the amplification of reference gene primers. Profiled with immunoSEQ multiplex PCR; TCRdb holds only in-frame clones, not every one. Clone size and the V and J calls come from that table; the DNA yielded D and trimming. This table holds some 250,000 clones, approximately 86% found once. This sample is drawn from a study of blood T cell repertoires in COVID-19. Study background: The cDNA or gDNA used as material had been derived from T cells, B-cell-depleted T cells, or PBMCs.

From germline, CDR1 is KGHDR and CDR2 SFDVKD. V lost 12 bases and J lost 6; bases outside the gene matches: 15. The CDR3 sequence is 15 residues long. The TCR originated in a man under 40 with active or convalescent COVID-19. V and J are TRBV24-1 and TRBJ1-5, with 8 bases lining up with TRBD1. Material: peripheral blood. The CDR3 region is CAPSGSQGAFQPQHF. The CDR3 nucleotides are TGTGCCCCAAGTGGGTCCCAGGGGGCTTTTCAGCCCCAGCATTTT.